Listed below are T cell receptor beta chains from one sample, sequenced in a study of neoadjuvant anti-PD-1 for oral cavity cancer. Produced via immunoSEQ multiplex PCR; TCRdb's table is partial and in-frame only. The sample records 14,000 or so clones, approximately 70% being singletons. The source was PBMCs, collected after nivolumab (anti-PD-1) treatment. The receptors were sampled from a person between 40 and 79 years old with oral cavity squamous cell carcinoma. CDR3s leave out the opening cysteine and the closing phenylalanine or tryptophan. The D gene is left open where the match is weak.

d_call j_call v_call cdr3_aa
TRBD1 TRBJ2-4 TRBV2 ASREETGAKNIQY
TRBD1 TRBJ1-5 TRBV4-1 ASSQEGRTGGSNQPQH
NA TRBJ1-2 TRBV25-1 ASRPPGVTYGYT
NA TRBJ2-1 TRBV7-2 ASSLTGSSYNEQF
NA TRBJ1-1 TRBV5-1 ASSTPGQIEAF
NA TRBJ2-2 TRBV18 ASSPPGQFGELF
NA TRBJ1-2 TRBV5-1 ASSPGGADIAGYT
NA TRBJ2-1 TRBV19 ASRPMAANSYNEQF
TRBD1 TRBJ2-7 TRBV5-5 ASSLLAGQASYEQY
TRBD2 TRBJ2-3 TRBV7-7 ASSSGLATDTQY
NA TRBJ2-1 TRBV30 AWSVQGNEQF
NA TRBJ1-3 TRBV19 ASTSPPGNTIY
NA TRBJ2-1 TRBV5-1 ASSFGGQHNEQF
TRBD2 TRBJ2-7 TRBV4-2 ASSQGLAGPNYEQY
TRBD1 TRBJ2-5 TRBV5-6 ASSLGQGQETQY
NA TRBJ2-7 TRBV19 ASRGVHEQY
NA TRBJ1-2 TRBV6-5 ASSYSKGTLHYGYT
NA TRBJ1-1 TRBV11-1 ASSPGQLNTEAF
TRBD1 TRBJ1-5 TRBV28 ASSRDRGRGPQH
NA TRBJ1-4 TRBV10-3 AISKTRNEKLF
NA TRBJ2-2 TRBV19 ASSVGNSDTGELF
NA TRBJ1-1 TRBV6-6 ATRVLMNTEAF
NA TRBJ2-6 TRBV5-6 ASSLSPSSGANVLT
TRBD2 TRBJ2-1 TRBV10-3 AISAVAGVGNEQF
NA TRBJ2-1 TRBV5-1 ASSLDGTKNNEQF
TRBD1 TRBJ2-1 TRBV29-1 SVLGTGYNEQF
TRBD1 TRBJ2-7 TRBV5-1 ASRAGQVSYEQY
NA TRBJ2-3 TRBV19 ASSNRGFTSGSTDTQY
TRBD1 TRBJ2-7 TRBV25-1 ASSAGGTGGSYEQY
NA TRBJ1-5 TRBV2 ASSEGRNGEPQH
TRBD1 TRBJ1-5 TRBV19 ASQSGTGSNQPQH
TRBD1 TRBJ1-5 TRBV7-9 ASSLGGGTGLYQPQH